A single sample gave rise to the 29 T cell receptor beta chains below, sequenced in a study of blood T cells in healthy people across ages. A sample-barcoded 5' primer and a J-beta primer mix were used in a second PCR of roughly 7 to 11 cycles. TCRdb ran MiXCR on the 5' RACE reads and lists one entry per CDR3 protein. The sample contains about 1,500,000 distinct CDR3 sequences, about 30% of which appear only once. Specimen: blood. The receptors shown here come from a woman between 25 and 40 years old in good health.

This clonotype showed up just a few times. Mismatch with germline at one junction end may stem from a read error. The chain employs TRBV7-9 and TRBJ2-5; no reliable D call. Looked up from germline, CDR1 is SEHNR and CDR2 is FQNEAQ (reference sequence). The CDR3 totals 11 residues. This chain's CDR3 is CVSSLFQTQYF. CDR3 coding DNA: TGTGTCAGCAGCTTATTCCAGACCCAGTACTTC.

A remark on this clonotype: Just one base apart from a much larger clone, this may be a read error. Here the CDR3 DNA reads TGTGCCATCAGGGGGGGTTCCCACAATGAGCAGTTCTTC. Encoded protein: CAIRGGSHNEQFF. The V and J genes are TRBV10-3 and TRBJ2-1, with a possible D match to TRBD2 (6 bases). The CDR3 is 13 residues long. V lost 6 bases to trimming and J lost 5 bases, with 11 bases between them. CDR1 and CDR2 (germline): ENHRY, SYGVKD.

This chain connects TRBV5-1 to TRBJ2-5, with 10 bases fitting TRBD2. The J call may be incorrect, as the DNA end agrees better with TRBJ2-7. The CDR3 covers 15 residues. Germline CDR1 and CDR2: SGHRS and YFSETQ. CDR3 loop: CASSSSSSGSYEQYF. CDR3 nucleotide sequence: TGCGCCAGCAGCTCTTCCTCTAGCGGGAGCTACGAGCAGTACTTC.

The gene calls are TRBV3-1 and TRBJ2-7; 8 bases fit TRBD2. V dropped 1 base and J dropped 2; count of bases not matched to a gene: 7. Looked up from germline, CDR1 is LGHDT and CDR2 is YNNKEL (reference sequence). The CDR3 spans 16 residues. CDR3 amino acids: CASSQGVGAGAYEQYF. The CDR3 coding sequence is TGTGCCAGCAGCCAAGGTGTTGGAGCGGGGGCCTACGAGCAGTACTTC.

This clonotype was observed at least ten times. This rearrangement joins TRBV7-2 to TRBJ2-5, with TRBD1 identical over 7 bases. Trimming removed 5 bases from V and 2 bases from J; junction bases left unmatched: 11. This CDR3 is 16 amino acids long. Germline loops: CDR1 SGHTA, CDR2 FQGNSA. CDR3 bases: TGTGCCAGCAGCCCCGGGACAGTTGGCCTTCAAGAGACCCAGTACTTC. Translation: CASSPGTVGLQETQYF.

This clonotype was found many times. The CDR3 DNA reads as TGTGCCACCAGCAGAGATTCTAATACGGGGGAGGGGAATCAGCCCCAGCATTTT. Translating gives CATSRDSNTGEGNQPQHF. The chain employs TRBV15 and TRBJ1-5, with D tentatively TRBD1 (5 bases). The ends were cut back, 0 bases at V and 4 bases at J, with 19 bases in the middle. The CDR3 is 18 amino acids. Germline V gene lookup returns CDR1 LNHNV and CDR2 YYDKDF (reference sequence).

In its sample, this clonotype was seen a few times. This chain links TRBV30 with TRBJ2-1, with unresolved D. CDR3 size: 12 residues. Germline values: CDR1 GTSNPN, CDR2 SVGIG (reference sequence). The germline V and J ends were trimmed by 1 base and 10 bases, with 11 bases remaining between them. The CDR3: CAWSAIAGEQFF. Written as DNA, the CDR3 is TGTGCCTGGAGTGCCATAGCTGGGGAGCAGTTCTTC.

CDR3 protein: CASSPRNGDTQYF. The CDR3 nucleotides are TGTGCCAGCAGTCCCCGAAACGGAGATACGCAGTATTTT. The J gene is TRBJ2-3, the V gene TRBV27; D unresolved. Germline lookup yields CDR1 MNHEY and CDR2 SMNVEV (reference sequence). Trimming removed 5 bases from V and 5 bases from J, with 11 bases in between. This CDR3 region has 13 residues.

As concerns this clonotype: A much larger clone lies one base from this, so it may be a read error. J is TRBJ2-3 and V is TRBV29-1; D possibly matches TRBD1 or TRBD2 (5 bases each). The CDR3 length is 15 residues. Deletions cut 6 bases from V and 2 bases from J, with 18 bases between. Germline CDR1 reads SQVTM; CDR2 reads ANQGSEA. CDR3 sequence reads: CSVRGAQHNTDTQYF. The CDR3, as DNA: TGCAGCGTACGGGGCGCTCAGCACAACACAGATACGCAGTATTTT.

The V call is TRBV20-1, the J call TRBJ2-5, with D perhaps TRBD1 (5 bases). Germline loops: CDR1 DFQATT, CDR2 SNEGSKA (reference sequence). The ends were cut back, 0 bases at V and 2 bases at J, with 13 bases in the middle. CDR3 length: 15 residues. CDR3 sequence reads: CSAREEWGRQETQYF. CDR3 in DNA: TGCAGTGCTAGAGAAGAGTGGGGCAGACAAGAGACCCAGTACTTC.

This clonotype was observed at least ten times. This chain connects TRBV7-2 to TRBJ2-3; 8 positions agree with TRBD1. V was clipped by 4 bases and J by 8 bases; unmatched bases: 8. This CDR3 spans 14 amino acids. CDR1 is SGHTA and CDR2 is FQGNSA in the germline V gene. The CDR3 DNA is TGTGCCAGCAGCTCCACTGGGGACAGGCTTACGCAGTATTTT. Protein product: CASSSTGDRLTQYF. Full variable domain (outside the CDR3, taken from reference TRBV7-2 and TRBJ2-3): GAGVSQSPSNKVTEKGKDVELRCDPISGHTALYWYRQSLGQGLEFLIYFQGNSAPDKSGLPSDRFSAERTGGSVSTLTIQRTQQEDSAVYLCASSSTGDRLTQYFGPGTRLTVL.

In this sample, this clonotype turned up many times. The rearrangement links TRBV7-9 to TRBJ2-5, with D possibly being TRBD2 (5 bases). The CDR3 runs to 14 residues. CDR1 is SEHNR and CDR2 is FQNEAQ in the germline V gene (reference sequence). V was clipped by 3 bases and J by 4 bases, with 12 bases between them. The CDR3 DNA reads as TGTGCCAGCAGCTTTGCGGGTGGAACAGAGACCCAGTACTTC. This gives the protein CASSFAGGTETQYF.

A note on this clonotype: A single base separates this from a much larger clone, so it may be a read error. The CDR3: CASGSTLGSSTDTQYF. DNA for the CDR3: TGCGCCAGCGGCTCCACCCTGGGCTCTAGCACAGATACGCAGTATTTT. This chain links TRBV5-1 with TRBJ2-3; D gene uncertain. The germline gives CDR1 SGHRS, CDR2 YFSETQ. The V end was cut by 7 bases, the J end by 0 bases, with 18 bases between. The CDR3 loop spans 16 amino acids.

This clonotype was recorded a few times. This CDR3 is CASSLRQGFNQPQHF. The CDR3 coding sequence is TGTGCCAGCAGCTTACGACAGGGGTTCAATCAGCCCCAGCATTTT. This chain uses TRBV7-6 with TRBJ1-5, with 8 bases matching TRBD1. V lost 2 bases, J lost 3 bases, and 3 bases stayed unmatched. CDR3 size: 15 residues. Germline lookup yields CDR1 SGHVS and CDR2 FNYEAQ.

This clonotype appeared a few times. The V call is TRBV2, the J call TRBJ2-1; D perhaps matches TRBD2 (6 bases). Trimming pared 7 bases from V and 5 bases from J, leaving 18 bases between. Germline lookup yields CDR1 SNHLY and CDR2 FYNNEI. CDR3 length: 15 amino acids. This CDR3 is CASMRLRTNDNEQFF. The DNA of the CDR3 is TGTGCCAGCATGCGCCTCCGGACTAATGACAATGAGCAGTTCTTC. The whole variable domain, remainder taken from reference TRBV2 and TRBJ2-1, is EPEVTQTPSHQVTQMGQEVILRCVPISNHLYFYWYRQILGQKVEFLVSFYNNEISEKSEIFDDQFSVERPDGSNFTLKIRSTKLEDSAMYFCASMRLRTNDNEQFFGPGTRLTVL.

A word on this clonotype: The junction departs from germline at one end; a sequencing error may be responsible. The chain carries TRBV11-2 and TRBJ2-5; D is ambiguous. The CDR3 is made up of 13 amino acids. CDR1 and CDR2 (germline): SGHAT, FQNNGV. CDR3 sequence: CASSLEVQEAQYF. The CDR3 DNA reads as TGTGCCAGCAGCTTAGAGGTTCAAGAGGCCCAGTACTTC.

As regards this clonotype: This may stem from a read error, because a much larger clone lies one nucleotide away. The chain has TRBV20-1 and TRBJ1-2; D call uncertain. This CDR3 contains 16 residues. Germline V gene sequence: CDR1 DFQATT, CDR2 SNEGSKA (reference sequence). The CDR3 protein is CGARDPSPGNPYGYTF. For the CDR3, the DNA is TGCGGTGCTAGGGATCCTAGTCCCGGAAACCCCTATGGCTACACCTTC.

The rearrangement links TRBV12-3 or TRBV12-4 to TRBJ2-2; tentatively, D is TRBD1 or TRBD2 (5 bases each). V gave up 3 bases and J gave up 1 base, with 12 bases separating them. The CDR3 is 16 residues long. CDR3 coding DNA: TGTGCCAGCAGTTTGTGGGGGTCGCAGAACACCGGGGAGCTGTTTTTT. Translation: CASSLWGSQNTGELFF.

This clonotype was detected a few times. The chain carries TRBV7-2 and TRBJ1-1; 9 bases are shared with TRBD1. The germline gives CDR1 SGHTA, CDR2 FQGNSA. Germline trimming cut 7 bases from V and 11 bases from J; bases unmatched to any gene: 17. The CDR3 runs to 15 residues. The CDR3 bases are TGTGCCAGCACCCGATTGGACAGGGGCCCTGAAGAGGCTTTCTTT. Amino acid sequence: CASTRLDRGPEEAFF.

The V gene is TRBV6-5, the J gene TRBJ2-1; 9 bases are a match to TRBD2. This CDR3 is built from 15 residues. V lost 6 bases, J lost 6 bases, and 9 bases stayed unmatched. Germline V gives CDR1 MNHEY, CDR2 SVGAGI. In nucleotides, the CDR3 is TGTGCCAGCAGGTTTGCGGGGGGGCTGGGCAATGAGCAGTTCTTC. This codes for CASRFAGGLGNEQFF.

Ten or more counts support this clonotype. The chain uses TRBV20-1 and TRBJ1-2; TRBD1 might be the D (5 bases). CDR1 and CDR2 from the germline V gene are DFQATT and SNEGSKA (reference sequence). Trimming shortened V by 6 bases and J by 8 bases, and 19 bases separated the two germline ends. CDR3 length: 13 amino acids. Here the CDR3 reads CSALTPDGGGYTF. The DNA of the CDR3 is TGCAGTGCGCTCACCCCTGATGGGGGGGGCTACACCTTC.

This clonotype was counted a few times. V usage is TRBV20-1 and J usage is TRBJ2-7, with 12 bases that match TRBD2. The CDR3 has 16 amino acids. Per germline, CDR1 DFQATT and CDR2 SNEGSKA (reference sequence). V lost 6 bases, J lost 1 base, and 10 bases stayed unmatched. The CDR3 DNA follows: TGCAGTGCACCGGGACTAGCGGGCCGAGCTTCCTACGAGCAGTACTTC. Translation gives CSAPGLAGRASYEQYF.

This sequence joins TRBV20-1 and TRBJ2-7; TRBD1 is a possible D gene (7 bases). The V gene's germline CDR1 is DFQATT and CDR2 SNEGSKA (reference sequence). The germline V and J ends were trimmed by 6 bases and 4 bases, with 19 bases remaining between them. This CDR3 has 14 residues. The CDR3 DNA follows: TGCAGTGCCGGGGTGGGGGGCAGGGGGTACGAGCAGTACTTC. Translation: CSAGVGGRGYEQYF.

This rearrangement joins TRBV20-1 to TRBJ1-2; D unresolved. Germline lookup yields CDR1 DFQATT and CDR2 SNEGSKA (reference sequence). CDR3 length: 15 amino acids. V lost 0 bases to trimming and J lost 4 bases, with 15 bases between them. In DNA form, the CDR3 reads TGCAGTGCTAGAGATAGGGAACAGCCACCCTATGGCTACACCTTC. Its protein product is CSARDREQPPYGYTF.

J is TRBJ1-2 and V is TRBV7-2, with a weak D call TRBD1 (5 bases). CDR3 size: 17 residues. V was shortened by 1 base and J by 6 bases, with 21 bases between the two germline ends. Germline V gene data show CDR1 as SGHTA and CDR2 as FQGNSA. The CDR3: CASSLESSRARANGYTF. The CDR3 nucleotides read TGTGCCAGCAGCTTAGAAAGTAGTCGGGCCAGGGCGAATGGCTACACCTTC.

This clonotype was found a few times. The chain recombines TRBV7-8 with TRBJ2-5; 12 nucleotides match TRBD2. The CDR3 spans 15 residues. Germline values: CDR1 SGHVS, CDR2 FQNEAQ. With 5 bases clipped from V and 5 bases from J, the junction kept 6 bases outside the gene matches. CDR3 region: CASSPRTSGMETQYF. CDR3 bases: TGTGCCAGCAGCCCAAGGACTAGCGGGATGGAGACCCAGTACTTC. The whole variable domain, remainder taken from reference TRBV7-8 and TRBJ2-5, is GAGVSQSPRYKVAKRGQDVALRCDPISGHVSLFWYQQALGQGPEFLTYFQNEAQLDKSGLPSDRFFAERPEGSVSTLKIQRTQQEDSAVYLCASSPRTSGMETQYFGPGTRLLVL.

V gene TRBV6-1 combines with J gene TRBJ1-4; TRBD1 agrees at 9 bases. CDR3 length: 14 residues. CDR1 and CDR2 (germline): MNHNS, SASEGT. The ends lost 7 bases at V and 16 bases at J; junction bases unmatched: 16. The CDR3 region has the DNA TGTGCCAGCAAAATTGAACAGGGGGCGAGTAATCAGTTTTTT. It encodes CASKIEQGASNQFF.

This clonotype was picked up a small number of times. The rearrangement uses TRBV6-2 or TRBV6-3 and TRBJ2-1; D not resolved. There are 11 residues in the CDR3. V was trimmed by 5 bases and J by 8 bases, leaving 7 bases between them. Germline values: CDR1 MNHEY, CDR2 SVGEGT. In DNA form, the CDR3 reads TGTGCCAGCAGTCGTCTATATGAGCAGTTCTTC. Protein: CASSRLYEQFF.

This clonotype turned up a few times. V and J are TRBV7-6 and TRBJ1-3, with unresolved D. There are 15 residues in the CDR3. From germline, CDR1 is SGHVS and CDR2 FNYEAQ. Trimming pared 1 base from V and 4 bases from J, leaving 11 bases between. The CDR3 DNA sequence: TGTGCCAGCAGCTTAGAACCGTTGGCAGGAAACACCATATATTTT. Translating gives CASSLEPLAGNTIYF.